This T cell receptor beta chain was profiled in a study of blood T cell repertoires in COVID-19. As for the study in general: COVID-19 samples from acute and convalescent phases originated in the United States, Italy and Spain.

Original processing notes: By means of reference gene primer amplification, nucleated cell counts were estimated. Method: immunoSEQ multiplex PCR; TCRdb's copy keeps in-frame clones and lacks some. The V and J calls and clone size are taken from that table; D and trimming were inferred from the DNA. The profile shows 230,000 or so clones, roughly 85% of them singletons. Participant-reported clinical history was the basis for cohort assignment. During the 2 weeks before they entered the study, exposed participants had met someone with a PCR-confirmed or clinician-diagnosed COVID-19 case. Sequenced: PBMCs or T cells enriched from blood (not recorded which). The origin of this receptor is a woman in her fifties or sixties who had been exposed to COVID-19.

CDR3 bases: TGTGCCTGGAGTATCAGTACCTCTGGGGCCAACGTCCTGACTTTC. It translates to CAWSISTSGANVLTF. The chain couples TRBV30 to TRBJ2-6; unclear D gene. The ends were cut back, 2 bases at V and 0 bases at J, with 8 bases in the middle. This CDR3 is built from 15 residues. The V gene's germline CDR1 is GTSNPN and CDR2 SVGIG (reference sequence).